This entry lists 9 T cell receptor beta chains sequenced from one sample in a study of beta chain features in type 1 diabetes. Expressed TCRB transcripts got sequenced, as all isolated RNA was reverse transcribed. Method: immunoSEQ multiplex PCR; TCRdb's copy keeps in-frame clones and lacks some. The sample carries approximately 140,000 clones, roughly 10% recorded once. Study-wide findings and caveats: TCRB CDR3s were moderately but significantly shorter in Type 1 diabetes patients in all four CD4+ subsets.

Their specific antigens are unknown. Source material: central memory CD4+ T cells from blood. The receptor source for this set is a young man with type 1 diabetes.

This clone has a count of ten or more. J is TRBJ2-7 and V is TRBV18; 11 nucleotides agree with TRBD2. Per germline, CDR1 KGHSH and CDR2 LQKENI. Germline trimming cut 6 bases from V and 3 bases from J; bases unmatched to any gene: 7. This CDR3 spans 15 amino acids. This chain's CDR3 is CASSPPGTSGYEQYF. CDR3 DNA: TGTGCCAGCTCCCCGCCCGGGACTAGCGGCTACGAGCAGTACTTC.

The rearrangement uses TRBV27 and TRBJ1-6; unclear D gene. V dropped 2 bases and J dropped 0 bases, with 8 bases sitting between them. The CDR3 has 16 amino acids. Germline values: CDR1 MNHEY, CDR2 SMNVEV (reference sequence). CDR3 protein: CASSLEGSSYNSPLHF. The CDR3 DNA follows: TGTGCCAGCAGTTTAGAGGGTTCCTCCTATAATTCACCCCTCCACTTT.

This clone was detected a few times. In nucleotides, the CDR3 is TGTGCCAGCAGTTTTCCCGGGGGCTACGAGCAGTACTTC. Protein: CASSFPGGYEQYF. The rearrangement uses TRBV27 and TRBJ2-7, with a possible D match to TRBD2 (6 bases). Per germline, CDR1 MNHEY and CDR2 SMNVEV (reference sequence). V gave up 3 bases and J gave up 3 bases, with 9 bases separating them. The CDR3 loop spans 13 amino acids.

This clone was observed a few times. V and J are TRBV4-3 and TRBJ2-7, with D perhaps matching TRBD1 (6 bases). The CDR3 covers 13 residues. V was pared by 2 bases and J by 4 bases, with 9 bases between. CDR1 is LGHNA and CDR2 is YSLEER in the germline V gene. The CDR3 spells CASSQQQGYEQYF. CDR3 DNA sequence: TGCGCCAGCAGCCAACAACAGGGATACGAGCAGTACTTC.

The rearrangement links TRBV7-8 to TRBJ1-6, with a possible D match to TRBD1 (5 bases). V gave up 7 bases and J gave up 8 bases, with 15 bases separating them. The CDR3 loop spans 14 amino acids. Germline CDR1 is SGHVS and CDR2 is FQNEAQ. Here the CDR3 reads CASNSWGGDSPLHF. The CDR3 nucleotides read TGTGCCAGCAACTCCTGGGGCGGTGATTCACCCCTCCACTTT.

CDR3 sequence reads: CASSIVPGFPQETQYF. The CDR3 nucleotides read TGTGCCAGTAGTATAGTCCCAGGCTTTCCTCAAGAGACCCAGTACTTC. The J gene is TRBJ2-5, the V gene TRBV19; D uncertain. The CDR3 spans 16 residues. Per the germline V gene, CDR1 is LNHDA and CDR2 is SQIVND (reference sequence). The germline V and J ends were trimmed by 1 base and 2 bases, with 14 bases remaining between them. Variable domain in full (rest from reference TRBV19 and TRBJ2-5): DGGITQSPKYLFRKEGQNVTLSCEQNLNHDAMYWYRQDPGQGLRLIYYSQIVNDFQKGDIAEGYSVSREKKESFPLTVTSAQKNPTAFYLCASSIVPGFPQETQYFGPGTRLLVL.

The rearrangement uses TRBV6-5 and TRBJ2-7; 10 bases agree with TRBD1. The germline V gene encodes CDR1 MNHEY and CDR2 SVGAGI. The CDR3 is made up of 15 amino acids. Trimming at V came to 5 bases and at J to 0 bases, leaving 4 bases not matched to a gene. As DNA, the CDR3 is TGTGCCAGCAGTGGACAGGGGGTGGCCTCCTACGAGCAGTACTTC. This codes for CASSGQGVASYEQYF.

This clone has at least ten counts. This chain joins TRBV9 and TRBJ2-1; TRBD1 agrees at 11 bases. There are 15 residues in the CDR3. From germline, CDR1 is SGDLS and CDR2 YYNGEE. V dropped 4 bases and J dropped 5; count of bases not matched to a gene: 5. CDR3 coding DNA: TGTGCCAGCAGCTGGACAGGGGGCATTGACAATGAGCAGTTCTTC. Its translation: CASSWTGGIDNEQFF.

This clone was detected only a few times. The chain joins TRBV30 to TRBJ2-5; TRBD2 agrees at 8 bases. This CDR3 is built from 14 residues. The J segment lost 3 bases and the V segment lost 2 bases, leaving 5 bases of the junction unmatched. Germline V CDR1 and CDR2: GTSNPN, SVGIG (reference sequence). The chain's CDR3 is CAWSKGLGEETQYF. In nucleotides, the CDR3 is TGTGCCTGGAGTAAGGGACTAGGCGAAGAGACCCAGTACTTC.